The sequence of this TCR beta chain was determined in a study of blood T cell repertoires in COVID-19. Adults between roughly 18 and 89 years of age took part from 24 US areas. In its sample, this clone was seen a few times. The table came from immunoSEQ multiplex PCR; TCRdb's copy has only in-frame clones and leaves some out. The sample lists approximately 490,000 clones; about 88% were seen once. This CDR3 is 12 amino acids long. V was shortened by 6 bases and J by 8 bases, with 13 bases between the two germline ends. Germline CDR1 is SGHNT and CDR2 is YENEEA. This clonotype originated in a woman aged 55-75 years who had recovered from COVID-19. The sample consisted of PBMCs or T cells enriched from blood (not recorded which). The J gene is TRBJ1-2, the V gene TRBV11-3; TRBD1 is a possible D gene (5 bases). The CDR3 is CASSCDSGGYTF. In DNA form, the CDR3 reads TGTGCCAGCAGTTGCGACAGTGGAGGCTACACCTTC.